Sequencing of this TCR beta chain was carried out in a study of blood T cell repertoires in COVID-19. Study as a whole: Acute and convalescent COVID-19 samples came from the United States, Italy and Spain.

The V segment lost 4 bases and the J segment 3 bases; nucleotides outside the gene matches: 6. CDR1 is MDHEN, CDR2 SYDVKM, per germline. This CDR3 region has 14 residues. Generated by immunoSEQ multiplex PCR, the TCRdb table keeps only in-frame clones and is missing some. The table has about 140,000 clones, approximately 87% seen once. The chain links TRBV28 to TRBJ2-7; 7 positions match TRBD2. Material: peripheral blood. This clonotype originated in a middle-aged woman with acute or convalescent COVID-19. The CDR3 here is CASSWGGSVYEQYF. Here the CDR3 DNA reads TGTGCCAGCAGTTGGGGGGGGTCCGTCTACGAGCAGTACTTC.